Each of the 20 T cell receptor beta chains below was sequenced from the same sample in a study of shared clonotypes between healthy human individuals. Only in-frame clones appear in the TCRdb table, and some are missing; sequencing was by immunoSEQ multiplex PCR. The table lists 2 million to 2.5 million clones, nearly 97% of them singletons. The sample taken for sequencing was naive CD4+ T cells sorted from blood. The subset: CD45RA+ positively selected. The receptors derive from a young man in good health.

This clone was found once. This chain connects TRBV6-1 to TRBJ2-7, with D uncertain. CDR3 length: 13 amino acids. Trimming pared 5 bases from V and 2 bases from J, leaving 10 bases between. Germline CDR1 and CDR2: MNHNS and SASEGT. The CDR3 sequence: CASSPTLTYEQYF. The CDR3 coding sequence is TGTGCCAGCAGTCCTACTCTAACCTACGAGCAGTACTTC.

The J gene is TRBJ2-7, the V gene TRBV10-3, with D hard to call. CDR3 length: 12 residues. Trimming pared 4 bases from V and 2 bases from J, leaving 6 bases between. CDR1 is ENHRY, CDR2 SYGVKD, per germline. The CDR3, as DNA: TGTGCCATCAGTGCGCACACCTACGAGCAGTACTTC. This sequence encodes CAISAHTYEQYF.

This chain uses TRBV30 with TRBJ2-7; D gene unclear. The CDR3 runs 11 residues. V was cut by 1 base and J by 4 bases, with 5 bases left in between. The germline CDR1 and CDR2 sequences are GTSNPN and SVGIG (reference sequence). The CDR3 loop is CAWSAQYEQYF. As DNA, the CDR3 is TGTGCCTGGAGTGCTCAGTACGAGCAGTACTTC.

V is TRBV10-3 and J is TRBJ2-7; no definite D call. The CDR3 is made up of 13 amino acids. Trimming removed 0 bases from V and 6 bases from J, with 9 bases in between. Germline CDR1 reads ENHRY; CDR2 reads SYGVKD. CDR3: CAISESTQAEQYF. The CDR3 coding sequence is TGTGCCATCAGTGAGTCGACCCAGGCCGAGCAGTACTTC.

This clone was recorded a few times. The conserved phenylalanine or tryptophan is not found at the CDR3 terminus, so this likely reflects a read error. The chain recombines TRBV5-6 with TRBJ2-2; no clear D. The CDR3 sequence is 16 residues long. CDR1 is SGHDT, CDR2 YYEEEE, per germline. V was trimmed by 2 bases and J by 5 bases, leaving 16 bases between them. Here the CDR3 reads CASSFRDGFSTGELFS. Written as DNA, the CDR3 is TGTGCCAGCAGCTTCAGAGACGGGTTTAGTACCGGGGAGCTGTTTTCT.

CDR3 loop: CASSLPGQFSNQPQHF. DNA for the CDR3: TGTGCCAGCAGCTTACCCGGACAGTTTAGCAATCAGCCCCAGCATTTT. This chain links TRBV7-6 with TRBJ1-5, with D possibly matching TRBD1 (6 bases). Germline V lookup: CDR1 SGHVS, CDR2 FNYEAQ. Between the trimmed V and J ends, which lost 2 bases and 0 bases, there was a span of 11 bases. The CDR3 is made up of 16 amino acids.

The V gene is TRBV7-9, the J gene TRBJ2-5, with 11 bases matching TRBD2. Per the germline V gene, CDR1 is SEHNR and CDR2 is FQNEAQ (reference sequence). This CDR3 comprises 17 residues. V gave up 5 bases and J gave up 7 bases; unmatched junction bases: 15. CDR3 amino acids: CASSPKTSGAGSRTQYF. The CDR3 DNA reads TGTGCCAGCAGCCCGAAGACTAGCGGGGCTGGGAGTCGGACCCAGTACTTC.

The rearrangement joins TRBV5-4 to TRBJ1-1, with D maybe TRBD1 (6 bases). V shed 4 bases and J shed 4 bases, with 17 bases lying between them. There are 15 residues in the CDR3. CDR1 and CDR2 (germline): SGHNT, YYREEE (reference sequence). The CDR3 DNA is TGTGCCAGCAGCCCTAAACAGGGCCATGTCACTGAAGCTTTCTTT. Protein product: CASSPKQGHVTEAFF.

The rearrangement links TRBV29-1 to TRBJ2-3; a weak D match, TRBD1 (6 bases). Germline assignment: CDR1 SQVTM and CDR2 ANQGSEA. The CDR3 sequence is 14 residues long. V was clipped by 0 bases and J by 4 bases, with 11 bases between them. The CDR3 is CSVEDKPGADTQYF. CDR3 coding DNA: TGCAGCGTTGAAGATAAACCAGGGGCAGATACGCAGTATTTT.

V gene TRBV28 combines with J gene TRBJ1-5; D possibly corresponds to TRBD1 (5 bases). The CDR3 is 14 residues long. V shed 5 bases and J shed 0 bases, with 8 bases lying between them. CDR1 and CDR2 (germline): MDHEN, SYDVKM. The CDR3 bases are TGTGCCAGCAGTCTGGGGCCTAGCAATCAGCCCCAGCATTTT. This translates into CASSLGPSNQPQHF. The full variable domain, rest sourced from reference TRBV28 and TRBJ1-5, is DVKVTQSSRYLVKRTGEKVFLECVQDMDHENMFWYRQDPGLGLRLIYFSYDVKMKEKGDIPEGYSVSREKKERFSLILESASTNQTSMYLCASSLGPSNQPQHFGDGTRLSIL.

The genes are TRBV5-4 and TRBJ2-2; D is perhaps TRBD1 or TRBD2 (9 bases each). Germline V lookup: CDR1 SGHNT, CDR2 YYREEE (reference sequence). This CDR3 spans 19 amino acids. Trimming removed 4 bases at V and 4 bases at J, with 26 bases between. The CDR3 nucleotides are TGTGCCAGCAGCACTGGACAGGGGCGGGAGGGAGAAGGCACCGGGGAGCTGTTTTTT. Encoded protein: CASSTGQGREGEGTGELFF.

With respect to this clone: Distinct nucleotide sequences in the sample also encode this CDR3. The J gene is TRBJ2-7, the V gene TRBV7-6, with D possibly TRBD1 on 6 matching bases. Trimming pared 1 base from V and 1 base from J, leaving 8 bases between. From germline, CDR1 is SGHVS and CDR2 FNYEAQ. The CDR3 extends over 14 amino acids. The CDR3 region is CASSLGTASYEQYF. As DNA, the CDR3 is TGTGCCAGCAGCTTAGGGACAGCGTCCTACGAGCAGTACTTC. The full variable domain, in which reference TRBV7-6 and TRBJ2-7 provide the parts outside the CDR3, is GAGVSQSPRYKVTKRGQDVALRCDPISGHVSLYWYRQALGQGPEFLTYFNYEAQQDKSGLPNDRFSAERPEGSISTLTIQRTEQRDSAMYRCASSLGTASYEQYFGPGTRLTVT.

The J gene is TRBJ2-1, the V gene TRBV6-4; either TRBD1 or TRBD2 may fit D (6 bases each). The CDR3 covers 15 residues. V lost 8 bases and J 4 bases, leaving 18 bases between the germline ends. The germline gives CDR1 MRHNA, CDR2 SNTAGT. This CDR3 reads CASSKWGARYNEQFF. The CDR3 DNA reads TGTGCCAGCTCTAAATGGGGGGCGAGGTACAATGAGCAGTTCTTC.

This sequence joins TRBV18 and TRBJ2-5; 7 bases are a match to TRBD2. CDR1 KGHSH and CDR2 LQKENI come from the germline V gene. This CDR3 is 16 amino acids long. V dropped 1 base and J dropped 2; count of bases not matched to a gene: 7. CDR3 bases: TGTGCCAGCTCACCACTAGCGGGCTTCCTTCAAGAGACCCAGTACTTC. Protein: CASSPLAGFLQETQYF.

This chain joins TRBV6-1 and TRBJ1-5; 8 nucleotides line up with TRBD1. This CDR3 contains 16 residues. Trimming cost V 4 bases and J 3 bases; bases outside gene matches: 8. Germline-derived CDR1 and CDR2 are MNHNS and SASEGT. The CDR3 region has the DNA TGTGCCAGCAGTGCTCAAACAGGGGGGGCCAATCAGCCCCAGCATTTT. Amino acid sequence: CASSAQTGGANQPQHF.

The J gene is TRBJ2-1, the V gene TRBV18, with TRBD2 matching 10 bases. CDR3 length: 17 residues. Germline V lookup: CDR1 KGHSH, CDR2 LQKENI. Trimming at V came to 0 bases and at J to 2 bases, leaving 4 bases not matched to a gene. The CDR3 spells CASSPPSLAGAYNEQFF. The CDR3 DNA reads TGTGCCAGCTCACCACCGAGTCTAGCGGGGGCCTACAATGAGCAGTTCTTC.

The rearrangement joins TRBV2 to TRBJ2-7, with no clear D. This CDR3 comprises 13 residues. Trimming shortened V by 6 bases and J by 2 bases, and 11 bases separated the two germline ends. Germline CDR1 reads SNHLY; CDR2 reads FYNNEI. The chain's CDR3 is CASRKDGPYEQYF. The CDR3 nucleotides are TGTGCCAGCAGGAAGGATGGACCCTACGAGCAGTACTTC.

This clone came up once. The chain employs TRBV11-2 and TRBJ2-7; D gene unclear. This CDR3 comprises 12 residues. Germline assignment: CDR1 SGHAT and CDR2 FQNNGV. The V end lost 5 bases, the J end lost 3 bases, and 8 bases lay between the germline ends. CDR3: CASSALVYEQYF. For the CDR3, the DNA is TGTGCCAGCAGCGCCCTAGTCTACGAGCAGTACTTC.

This clone was detected only once. V gene TRBV7-9 combines with J gene TRBJ2-6, with 9 bases identical to TRBD1. Germline CDR1 SEHNR, CDR2 FQNEAQ (reference sequence). The V gene end was trimmed by 3 bases and the J gene end by 2 bases; junction bases not matched to a gene: 11. The CDR3 length is 19 residues. CDR3 sequence: CASSFGTGFTLAGANVLTF. The CDR3 bases are TGTGCCAGCAGCTTCGGGACAGGGTTCACCTTGGCTGGGGCCAACGTCCTGACTTTC. The complete variable domain, with remaining parts taken from reference TRBV7-9 and TRBJ2-6, reads DTGVSQNPRHKITKRGQNVTFRCDPISEHNRLYWYRQTLGQGPEFLTYFQNEAQLEKSRLLSDRFSAERPKGSFSTLEIQRTEQGDSAMYLCASSFGTGFTLAGANVLTFGAGSRLTVL.

The genes are TRBV11-3 and TRBJ1-6, with 7 positions matching TRBD1. Per the germline V gene, CDR1 is SGHNT and CDR2 is YENEEA. J gave up 0 bases and V 3 bases, and 5 bases lay outside the gene matches. CDR3 length: 17 residues. CDR3 nucleotide sequence: TGTGCCAGCAGCTTGTCGGGACAGAGCTCCTATAATTCACCCCTCCACTTT. Residues: CASSLSGQSSYNSPLHF.